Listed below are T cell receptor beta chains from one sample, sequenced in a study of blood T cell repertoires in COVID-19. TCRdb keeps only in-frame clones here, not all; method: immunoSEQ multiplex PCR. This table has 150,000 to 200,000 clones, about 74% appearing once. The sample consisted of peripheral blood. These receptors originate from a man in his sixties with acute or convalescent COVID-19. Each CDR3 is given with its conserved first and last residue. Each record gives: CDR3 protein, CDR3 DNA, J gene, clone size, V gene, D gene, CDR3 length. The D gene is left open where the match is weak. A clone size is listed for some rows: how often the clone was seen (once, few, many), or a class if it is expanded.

CDR3aa: CASSFIAEETQYF
CDR3nt: TGTGCCAGCAGCTTCATAGCGGAAGAGACCCAGTACTTC
j_gene: TRBJ2-5
abundance: -
v_gene: TRBV9
d_gene: -
len: 13

CDR3aa: CASSEMGLYEQYF
CDR3nt: TGTGCCAGCAGTGAAATGGGGCTATACGAGCAGTACTTC
j_gene: TRBJ2-7
abundance: -
v_gene: TRBV2
d_gene: -
len: 13

CDR3aa: CASRATGTANYGYTF
CDR3nt: TGTGCCAGCAGGGCTACCGGGACAGCCAACTATGGCTACACCTTC
j_gene: TRBJ1-2
abundance: -
v_gene: TRBV2
d_gene: TRBD1
len: 15

CDR3aa: CATSGAEMRGYTF
CDR3nt: TGTGCCACCAGTGGAGCTGAAATGAGGGGCTACACCTTC
j_gene: TRBJ1-2
abundance: few
v_gene: TRBV24-1
d_gene: -
len: 13

CDR3aa: CASSQEGRVLFYEQYF
CDR3nt: TGCGCCAGCAGCCAAGAAGGGCGGGTCCTCTTCTACGAGCAGTACTTC
j_gene: TRBJ2-7
abundance: -
v_gene: TRBV4-1
d_gene: -
len: 16

CDR3aa: CASSWVPGEEAFF
CDR3nt: TGTGCCAGCAGCTGGGTCCCAGGGGAGGAAGCTTTCTTT
j_gene: TRBJ1-1
abundance: few
v_gene: TRBV7-3
d_gene: -
len: 13

CDR3aa: CASSPGQHYGYTF
CDR3nt: TGTGCCAGCAGCCCGGGACAGCACTATGGCTACACCTTC
j_gene: TRBJ1-2
abundance: -
v_gene: TRBV3-1/TRBV3-2
d_gene: TRBD1
len: 13

CDR3aa: CASSFGWRNNQPQHF
CDR3nt: TGTGCCAGCAGCTTCGGATGGCGGAACAATCAGCCCCAGCATTTT
j_gene: TRBJ1-5
abundance: -
v_gene: TRBV11-3
d_gene: -
len: 15

CDR3aa: CASSLFGGQSNQPQHF
CDR3nt: TGTGCCAGCAGCTTATTCGGGGGGCAAAGCAATCAGCCCCAGCATTTT
j_gene: TRBJ1-5
abundance: -
v_gene: TRBV7-9
d_gene: -
len: 16

CDR3aa: CSVDGQGSYNEQFF
CDR3nt: TGCAGCGTTGACGGACAGGGGTCCTACAATGAGCAGTTCTTC
j_gene: TRBJ2-1
abundance: -
v_gene: TRBV29-1
d_gene: TRBD1
len: 14

CDR3aa: CASSTTGVQGYTF
CDR3nt: TGTGCCAGCAGCACAACAGGGGTGCAAGGCTACACCTTC
j_gene: TRBJ1-2
abundance: -
v_gene: TRBV12-3/TRBV12-4
d_gene: TRBD1
len: 13

CDR3aa: CASTEWGGYEQYF
CDR3nt: TGTGCCAGCACCGAATGGGGCGGCTACGAGCAGTACTTC
j_gene: TRBJ2-7
abundance: -
v_gene: TRBV2
d_gene: -
len: 13

CDR3aa: CASSPSGQGSFGSYNEQFF
CDR3nt: TGTGCCAGCAGCCCCTCGGGACAGGGGTCCTTCGGGTCCTACAATGAGCAGTTCTTC
j_gene: TRBJ2-1
abundance: -
v_gene: TRBV7-9
d_gene: TRBD1
len: 19

CDR3aa: CASSQDTGVISYNEQFF
CDR3nt: TGCGCCAGCAGCCAAGATACCGGGGTAATCTCCTACAATGAGCAGTTCTTC
j_gene: TRBJ2-1
abundance: -
v_gene: TRBV4-1
d_gene: -
len: 17

CDR3aa: CASRRPNVGETQYF
CDR3nt: TGTGCCAGCAGGAGGCCCAATGTTGGAGAGACCCAGTACTTC
j_gene: TRBJ2-5
abundance: -
v_gene: TRBV7-2
d_gene: -
len: 14

CDR3aa: CASVTGLGGGRAYGYTF
CDR3nt: TGTGCCAGCGTTACCGGGTTGGGGGGAGGCAGGGCCTATGGCTACACCTTC
j_gene: TRBJ1-2
abundance: -
v_gene: TRBV28
d_gene: -
len: 17

CDR3aa: CASSIGNNGLGNTIYF
CDR3nt: TGTGCCAGTAGTATTGGTAATAATGGGCTCGGAAACACCATATATTTT
j_gene: TRBJ1-3
abundance: -
v_gene: TRBV19
d_gene: -
len: 16

CDR3aa: CASSVGGTSGYNEQFF
CDR3nt: TGTGCCAGCAGCGTAGGAGGGACTAGCGGGTACAATGAGCAGTTCTTC
j_gene: TRBJ2-1
abundance: -
v_gene: TRBV9
d_gene: TRBD2
len: 16

CDR3aa: CASSPETGTSYEQYF
CDR3nt: TGTGCCAGCTCACCAGAGACAGGGACCTCCTACGAGCAGTACTTC
j_gene: TRBJ2-7
abundance: few
v_gene: TRBV18
d_gene: TRBD1
len: 15

CDR3aa: CASSRDSLNTEAFF
CDR3nt: TGTGCCAGCTCACGGGACAGCTTGAACACTGAAGCTTTCTTT
j_gene: TRBJ1-1
abundance: -
v_gene: TRBV18
d_gene: TRBD1
len: 14

CDR3aa: CASSPRDHPYEQYF
CDR3nt: TGTGCCAGCTCACCAAGAGATCACCCCTACGAGCAGTACTTC
j_gene: TRBJ2-7
abundance: -
v_gene: TRBV18
d_gene: -
len: 14

CDR3aa: CASSQEKKFNEPDFKNF
CDR3nt: TGTGCCAGCAGCCAAGAGAAAAAATTCAACGAGCCGGACTTTAAGAATTTT
j_gene: TRBJ2-3
abundance: -
v_gene: TRBV3-1/TRBV3-2
d_gene: -
len: 17

CDR3aa: CAISEGPGQMNTEAFF
CDR3nt: TGTGCCATCAGTGAGGGGCCCGGACAGATGAACACTGAAGCTTTCTTT
j_gene: TRBJ1-1
abundance: -
v_gene: TRBV10-3
d_gene: -
len: 16

CDR3aa: CASSVVGGSGLYNEQFF
CDR3nt: TGTGCCAGCAGCGTAGTTGGAGGGTCAGGGCTTTACAATGAGCAGTTCTTC
j_gene: TRBJ2-1
abundance: -
v_gene: TRBV9
d_gene: -
len: 17

CDR3aa: CAISESQVQPQHF
CDR3nt: TGTGCCATCAGTGAGTCACAGGTACAGCCCCAGCATTTT
j_gene: TRBJ1-5
abundance: -
v_gene: TRBV10-3
d_gene: -
len: 13

CDR3aa: CASSLMPPGQGGEKLFF
CDR3nt: TGCGCCAGCAGCTTGATGCCCCCGGGACAGGGTGGGGAAAAACTGTTTTTT
j_gene: TRBJ1-4
abundance: -
v_gene: TRBV5-1
d_gene: TRBD1
len: 17

CDR3aa: CASSESVAGGWNIQYF
CDR3nt: TGTGCCAGCAGTGAATCGGTAGCGGGGGGGTGGAACATTCAGTACTTC
j_gene: TRBJ2-4
abundance: -
v_gene: TRBV2
d_gene: TRBD2
len: 16

CDR3aa: CALNSGQGLFGNTIYF
CDR3nt: TGTGCCTTAAACTCGGGACAGGGACTCTTCGGAAACACCATATATTTT
j_gene: TRBJ1-3
abundance: -
v_gene: TRBV30
d_gene: TRBD1
len: 16

CDR3aa: CASSSRTGRTGELFF
CDR3nt: TGTGCCAGCAGCTCCCGGACAGGGAGAACCGGGGAGCTGTTTTTT
j_gene: TRBJ2-2
abundance: once
v_gene: TRBV7-7
d_gene: TRBD1
len: 15

CDR3aa: CASRDSSTYNEQFF
CDR3nt: TGTGCCAGTAGGGACAGCTCAACCTACAATGAGCAGTTCTTC
j_gene: TRBJ2-1
abundance: -
v_gene: TRBV19
d_gene: -
len: 14

CDR3aa: CASSDDRAYEQYF
CDR3nt: TGTGCCAGCAGCGACGACAGGGCCTACGAGCAGTACTTC
j_gene: TRBJ2-7
abundance: few
v_gene: TRBV5-5
d_gene: TRBD1
len: 13

CDR3aa: CASSLVSYGYTF
CDR3nt: TGTGCCAGCAGCTTAGTATCGTATGGCTACACCTTC
j_gene: TRBJ1-2
abundance: -
v_gene: TRBV11-3
d_gene: -
len: 12

CDR3aa: CASSQAFPNIEVIGANVLTF
CDR3nt: TGCGCCAGCAGCCAAGCCTTCCCCAACATCGAGGTTATAGGGGCCAACGTCCTGACTTTC
j_gene: TRBJ2-6
abundance: -
v_gene: TRBV4-3
d_gene: -
len: 20

CDR3aa: CASSESGRDTQYF
CDR3nt: TGTGCCAGCAGTGAATCGGGGAGGGATACGCAGTATTTT
j_gene: TRBJ2-3
abundance: -
v_gene: TRBV25-1
d_gene: -
len: 13

CDR3aa: CASSLRDSGETQYF
CDR3nt: TGTGCCAGCAGCCTCCGGGACTCTGGGGAGACCCAGTACTTC
j_gene: TRBJ2-5
abundance: once
v_gene: TRBV5-4
d_gene: -
len: 14

CDR3aa: CASSDWDRGFYGYTF
CDR3nt: TGTGCCAGCAGCGACTGGGACAGGGGGTTCTACGGCTACACCTTC
j_gene: TRBJ1-2
abundance: -
v_gene: TRBV2
d_gene: TRBD1
len: 15

CDR3aa: CASSLNWGGGSPLHF
CDR3nt: TGTGCCAGCAGCTTAAATTGGGGCGGGGGTTCACCCCTCCACTTT
j_gene: TRBJ1-6
abundance: -
v_gene: TRBV7-2
d_gene: -
len: 15

CDR3aa: CASSVGDRGYEQYF
CDR3nt: TGTGCCAGCAGCGTAGGGGACAGGGGATACGAGCAGTACTTC
j_gene: TRBJ2-7
abundance: few
v_gene: TRBV9
d_gene: TRBD1
len: 14

CDR3aa: CASSRRDRPYGYTF
CDR3nt: TGTGCCAGCAGCCGAAGGGACAGACCCTATGGCTACACCTTC
j_gene: TRBJ1-2
abundance: few
v_gene: TRBV7-8
d_gene: TRBD1
len: 14

CDR3aa: CASSLAGTSGILQETPYF
CDR3nt: TGCGCCAGCAGCTTGGCCGGGACTAGCGGGATACTCCAAGAGACCCCGTACTTC
j_gene: TRBJ2-5
abundance: few
v_gene: TRBV5-1
d_gene: TRBD2
len: 18

CDR3aa: CASSSLGSAGANVLTF
CDR3nt: TGTGCCAGTAGTAGTCTAGGGAGTGCTGGGGCCAACGTCCTGACTTTC
j_gene: TRBJ2-6
abundance: -
v_gene: TRBV19
d_gene: -
len: 16

CDR3aa: CASSEAEPHYGYTF
CDR3nt: TGTGCCAGCAGTGAAGCTGAGCCGCACTATGGCTACACCTTC
j_gene: TRBJ1-2
abundance: -
v_gene: TRBV6-1
d_gene: -
len: 14

CDR3aa: CASSPGRGGGNQPQHF
CDR3nt: TGCGCCAGCAGCCCCGGTAGGGGAGGGGGTAATCAGCCCCAGCATTTT
j_gene: TRBJ1-5
abundance: -
v_gene: TRBV4-3
d_gene: -
len: 16